This TCR beta chain was captured by sequencing in a study of control samples from healthy donors and cancer patients. V lost 0 bases, J lost 7 bases, and 9 bases lay in between. The CDR3 is 14 residues long. The germline V gene has CDR1 WSHSY and CDR2 SAAADI. Measured with immunoSEQ multiplex PCR; TCRdb has only the in-frame clones, and not every one. Of about 83,000 clones listed, 91% are singletons. V gene TRBV10-2 combines with J gene TRBJ1-4; the D is unclear. Material: blood. The sequence was collected from a man aged 45-65 years in good health. CDR3 in amino acids: CASSESARLEKLFF. The CDR3 DNA reads as TGCGCCAGCAGTGAGTCTGCCAGGCTTGAAAAACTGTTTTTT.